These 20 T cell receptor beta chains share one sample of origin, sequenced in a study of patients and donors after allogeneic stem cell transplantation. One entry per CDR3 protein, called by TCRdb with MiXCR from the RT-PCR reads. The table lists about 150,000 distinct CDR3 sequences, more than 20% of them singletons. Sequences were obtained from blood, either unsorted or a sorted T cell fraction (not recorded which). All receptors derive from a human donor who was either an allogeneic HSCT recipient or a stem cell or donor lymphocyte infusion donor (not recorded which). It is not recorded whose cells these are; they may come from a transplant donor.

This chain connects TRBV6-5 to TRBJ1-3; D remains unclear. CDR3 size: 12 residues. CDR1 is MNHEY and CDR2 is SVGAGI in the germline V gene. Between the trimmed V and J ends, which lost 8 bases and 4 bases, there was a span of 9 bases. The CDR3 sequence: CASQTVGNTIYF. The DNA of the CDR3 is TGTGCCAGCCAGACTGTCGGAAACACCATATATTTT.

The V gene is TRBV10-3, the J gene TRBJ2-2; D possibly matches TRBD1 or TRBD2 (6 bases each). Per the germline V gene, CDR1 is ENHRY and CDR2 is SYGVKD. V was clipped by 11 bases and J by 0 bases, with 13 bases between them. The CDR3 is made up of 14 amino acids. In DNA form, the CDR3 reads TGTGCCGTTAAGAGGGGGGCGAACACCGGGGAGCTGTTTTTT. Amino acid sequence: CAVKRGANTGELFF.

In this sample, this clonotype turned up once. The chain joins TRBV6-1 to TRBJ2-1; D not certain. Germline loops: CDR1 MNHNS, CDR2 SASEGT. Trimming pared 1 base from V and 8 bases from J, leaving 12 bases between. The CDR3 spans 14 residues. CDR3 DNA sequence: TGTGCCAGCAGTGAAGAAAGCCAGAAGGATGAGCAGTTCTTC. This encodes CASSEESQKDEQFF.

This clonotype has more than one count but fewer than ten. The chain carries TRBV20-1 and TRBJ1-5, with D possibly TRBD1 on 6 matching bases. Germline lookup yields CDR1 DFQATT and CDR2 SNEGSKA (reference sequence). The ends were cut back, 4 bases at V and 2 bases at J, with 15 bases in the middle. This CDR3 comprises 15 residues. This CDR3 is CSAKQGALGNQPQHF. CDR3 sequence (DNA): TGCAGTGCTAAACAGGGTGCCTTGGGCAATCAGCCCCAGCATTTT.

This clonotype has just a few counts. This chain links TRBV27 with TRBJ2-5, with 7 bases aligning to TRBD2. From germline, CDR1 is MNHEY and CDR2 SMNVEV (reference sequence). The CDR3 runs to 16 residues. Losses at the gene ends were 4 bases for V and 6 bases for J; bases not matched to a gene: 14. CDR3 residues: CASSSLGVGGTKTQYF. CDR3 in DNA: TGTGCCAGCAGTTCTCTTGGCGTCGGGGGGACGAAGACCCAGTACTTC.

The table lists this clonotype with a few counts. The V call is TRBV7-9, the J call TRBJ2-3, with D unclear. Germline assignment: CDR1 SEHNR and CDR2 FQNEAQ (reference sequence). Trimming pared 1 base from V and 1 base from J, leaving 9 bases between. The CDR3 consists of 15 residues. The CDR3 loop reads CASSLGPLGTDTQYF. CDR3 bases: TGTGCCAGCAGCTTAGGCCCCTTGGGCACAGATACGCAGTATTTT.

Comments on this clonotype: One junction end disagrees with the germline gene, perhaps due to a read error. CDR3 protein: CASKGGNQPQHF. CDR3 sequence (DNA): TGTGCTAGCAAGGGTGGCAATCAGCCCCAGCATTTT. The rearrangement joins TRBV12-3 or TRBV12-4 to TRBJ1-5; no definite D call. This CDR3 region has 12 residues.

This clonotype was picked up a small number of times. This chain links TRBV6-5 with TRBJ1-1; TRBD1 might be the D (6 bases). The CDR3 has 17 amino acids. CDR1 and CDR2 from the germline V gene are MNHEY and SVGAGI. Trimming removed 4 bases from V and 5 bases from J, with 23 bases in between. The CDR3 nucleotides read TGTGCCAGCAGTTTCAATCAGGGGACGCTGTGGGGGACTGAAGCTTTCTTT. Its protein is CASSFNQGTLWGTEAFF.

The V gene is TRBV6-2 or TRBV6-3, the J gene TRBJ2-2; 9 bases align to TRBD2. Germline V gene data show CDR1 as MNHEY and CDR2 as SVGEGT. The CDR3 contains 17 residues. The V gene end was trimmed by 1 base and the J gene end by 5 bases; junction bases not matched to a gene: 8. CDR3 protein: CASSYLAGVIITGELFF. In DNA form, the CDR3 reads TGTGCCAGCAGTTACTTAGCGGGAGTTATAATTACCGGGGAGCTGTTTTTT.

This clonotype was recorded at least ten times. The chain links TRBV5-1 to TRBJ1-1; weak D call: TRBD1 (5 bases). Germline values: CDR1 SGHRS, CDR2 YFSETQ. V was cut by 1 base and J by 0 bases, with 10 bases left in between. The CDR3 contains 15 residues. CDR3 protein: CASSLQGLMNTEAFF. The CDR3 DNA reads as TGCGCCAGCAGCTTGCAGGGCCTTATGAACACTGAAGCTTTCTTT. The variable domain in full, with the rest retrieved from reference TRBV5-1 and TRBJ1-1, is KAGVTQTPRYLIKTRGQQVTLSCSPISGHRSVSWYQQTPGQGLQFLFEYFSETQRNKGNFPGRFSGRQFSNSRSEMNVSTLELGDSALYLCASSLQGLMNTEAFFGQGTRLTVV.

The rearrangement joins TRBV12-3 or TRBV12-4 to TRBJ2-3; the D is unclear. V was cut by 7 bases and J by 0 bases, with 8 bases left in between. The CDR3 loop spans 13 amino acids. The CDR3 nucleotides are TGTGCCAGCAAATCATCTAGCACAGATACGCAGTATTTT. Translating it yields CASKSSSTDTQYF.

The V gene is TRBV20-1, the J gene TRBJ2-7; 9 bases match TRBD1. The CDR3 totals 15 residues. V lost 2 bases and J lost 5; bases outside the gene matches: 10. Germline CDR1 and CDR2: DFQATT and SNEGSKA (reference sequence). As DNA, the CDR3 is TGCAGTGCTAGATTTACAGGGGGCGGAAGCGACGAGCAGTACTTC. Protein product: CSARFTGGGSDEQYF.

The chain is built from TRBV5-1 and TRBJ1-4, with D hard to call. This CDR3 is 17 amino acids long. The V end was cut by 1 base, the J end by 0 bases, with 13 bases between. CDR1 and CDR2 (germline): SGHRS, YFSETQ. DNA of the CDR3: TGCGCCAGCAGCTTGTTCGGCCAGTATGCAACTAATGAAAAACTGTTTTTT. It codes for CASSLFGQYATNEKLFF.

The chain employs TRBV5-1 and TRBJ2-7; maybe TRBD2 (6 bases). V lost 3 bases, J lost 7 bases, and 17 bases lay in between. The CDR3 contains 14 residues. Germline-derived CDR1 and CDR2 are SGHRS and YFSETQ. The CDR3 nucleotides read TGCGCCAGCAGCTCCTTAGCGGAGGCGGGTGAGCAGTACTTC. This codes for CASSSLAEAGEQYF.

The chain links TRBV27 to TRBJ2-5, with D perhaps matching TRBD1 or TRBD2 (5 bases each). This CDR3 has 13 amino acids. From germline, CDR1 is MNHEY and CDR2 SMNVEV (reference sequence). V was cut by 2 bases and J by 5 bases, with 9 bases left in between. This CDR3 is CASSLIRDETQYF. As DNA, the CDR3 is TGTGCCAGCAGTTTAATCAGGGACGAGACCCAGTACTTC.

This chain joins TRBV6-5 and TRBJ2-4, with D perhaps given as TRBD1 or TRBD2 (5 bases each). Germline CDR1 and CDR2: MNHEY and SVGAGI. V lost 5 bases and J 0 bases, leaving 11 bases between the germline ends. The CDR3 is 15 residues long. The DNA of the CDR3 is TGTGCCAGCAGTGGGGACCGTTTAGCCAAAAACATTCAGTACTTC. Encoded protein: CASSGDRLAKNIQYF.

CDR3 nucleotides: TGCAGTGCTAACTTCTACAATGAGCAGTTCTTC. This gives the protein CSANFYNEQFF. The chain joins TRBV20-1 to TRBJ2-1; D is ambiguous. The length of the CDR3 is 11 residues. Germline lookup yields CDR1 DFQATT and CDR2 SNEGSKA (reference sequence). The germline V and J ends were trimmed by 4 bases and 3 bases, with 4 bases remaining between them.

The rearrangement joins TRBV5-1 to TRBJ2-2, with a weak D call TRBD2 (6 bases). The germline gives CDR1 SGHRS, CDR2 YFSETQ. The CDR3 is made up of 15 amino acids. V lost 2 bases and J 5 bases, leaving 13 bases between the germline ends. The DNA for the CDR3 is TGCGCCAGCAGCTTCCCCGGGAGCAGGACCGGGGAGCTGTTTTTT. Translated, it gives CASSFPGSRTGELFF.

The chain couples TRBV29-1 to TRBJ2-3, with D uncertain. Trimming removed 7 bases at V and 2 bases at J, with 16 bases between. Per the germline V gene, CDR1 is SQVTM and CDR2 is ANQGSEA. This CDR3 region has 14 residues. CDR3: CSASDVVLTDTQYF. The CDR3 DNA sequence: TGCAGCGCCTCGGACGTTGTCCTCACAGATACGCAGTATTTT.

The chain combines TRBV7-8 with TRBJ2-3; D remains ambiguous. The V end was cut by 4 bases, the J end by 5 bases, with 7 bases between. This CDR3 comprises 12 residues. Germline V gene lookup returns CDR1 SGHVS and CDR2 FQNEAQ. The CDR3 reads CASSSHIDTQYF. In DNA form, the CDR3 reads TGTGCCAGCAGCTCACATATAGATACGCAGTATTTT.